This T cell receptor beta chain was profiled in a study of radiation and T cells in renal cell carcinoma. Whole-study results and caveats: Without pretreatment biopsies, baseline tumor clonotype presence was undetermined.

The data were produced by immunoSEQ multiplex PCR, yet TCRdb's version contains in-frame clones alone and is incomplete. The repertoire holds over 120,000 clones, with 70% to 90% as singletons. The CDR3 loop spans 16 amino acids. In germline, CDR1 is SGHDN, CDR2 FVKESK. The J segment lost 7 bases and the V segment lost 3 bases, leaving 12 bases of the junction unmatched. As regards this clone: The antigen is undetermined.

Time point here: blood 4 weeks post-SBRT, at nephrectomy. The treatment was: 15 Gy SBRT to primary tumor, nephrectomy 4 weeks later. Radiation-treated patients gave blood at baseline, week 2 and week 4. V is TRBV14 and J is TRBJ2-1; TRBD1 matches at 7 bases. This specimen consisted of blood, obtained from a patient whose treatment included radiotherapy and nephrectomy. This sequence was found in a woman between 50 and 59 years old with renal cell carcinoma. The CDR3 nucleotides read TGTGCCAGCAGCCAGGAAGACAGGGCGAGATGGAATGAGCAGTTCTTC. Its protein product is CASSQEDRARWNEQFF.